The rows below give T cell receptor beta chains drawn from one sample of a study of cytomegalovirus exposure and HLA in healthy donors. Using immunoSEQ multiplex PCR, the repertoire was profiled, and TCRdb retains in-frame clones only, with some absent. The repertoire consists of about 140,000 clones, with roughly four fifths occurring once and the leading ten covering approximately 15%. The sequenced material came from PBMCs. The receptors here all came from a human donor in good health. Both conserved end residues are part of each CDR3. The D gene is left open where the match is weak. Clone size appears in some rows only: once, few, many, or a class for an expanded clone.

v_gene,j_gene,d_gene,abundance,CDR3nt,CDR3aa
TRBV7-9,TRBJ2-1,TRBD2,.,TGTGCCAGCAGCTTCGGGACTAACAATGAGCAGTTCTTC,CASSFGTNNEQFF
TRBV5-4,TRBJ2-1,.,.,TGTGCCAGCAGCTTGGGACAGTACAATGAGCAGTTCTTC,CASSLGQYNEQFF
TRBV9,TRBJ1-3,.,few,TGTGCCAGCAGCGTAGGGACAACTCACTCTGGAAACACCATATATTTT,CASSVGTTHSGNTIYF
TRBV7-9,TRBJ2-2,TRBD1,few,TGTGCCAGCAGCGCGCGACAGGGAAACACCGGGGAGCTGTTTTTT,CASSARQGNTGELFF
TRBV7-3,TRBJ2-7,TRBD2,.,TGTGCCAGCAGTTCAAATAGCGGGGGGTCCTACGAGCAGTACTTC,CASSSNSGGSYEQYF
TRBV11-3,TRBJ2-7,.,.,TGTGCCAGCAGCTTAGGTCAGGGACTCGAGCAGTACTTC,CASSLGQGLEQYF
TRBV2,TRBJ2-3,.,.,TGTGCCAGCAGTGAAGGCAGGGGCACAGATACGCAGTATTTT,CASSEGRGTDTQYF
TRBV7-6,TRBJ2-7,.,.,TGTGCCAGCAGCTTAGGCTTTAGCGGCACTTACGAGCAGTACTTC,CASSLGFSGTYEQYF
TRBV9,TRBJ2-7,.,.,TGTGCCAGCAGCCCCGGGTGGTCCTACGAGCAGTACTTC,CASSPGWSYEQYF
TRBV10-1,TRBJ2-3,TRBD2,.,TGCGCCAGCAGTGAGGCCAGCGGGGTCACAGATACGCAGTATTTT,CASSEASGVTDTQYF
TRBV6-5,TRBJ2-1,.,.,TGTGCCAGCAGTAGAGAGACAGACAATGAGCAGTTCTTC,CASSRETDNEQFF
TRBV5-1,TRBJ1-5,.,few,TGCGCCAGCAGCTTGGAGGGGGTCGATGGCAATCAGCCCCAGCATTTT,CASSLEGVDGNQPQHF
TRBV5-1,TRBJ1-1,TRBD1,.,TGCGCCAGCAGCTTGGGACAGGGAAAGAACACTGAAGCTTTCTTT,CASSLGQGKNTEAFF
TRBV5-8,TRBJ1-1,.,.,TGTGCCAGCAGCTACCCGAGGACATATTCGAACACTGAAGCTTTCTTT,CASSYPRTYSNTEAFF
TRBV2,TRBJ2-5,TRBD2,.,TGTGCCAGCAGACCCGGGACTAGCATTGTCGAGACCCAGTACTTC,CASRPGTSIVETQYF
TRBV29-1,TRBJ2-3,TRBD2,few,TGCAGCGTCTACATGCGGGGGGGCATAGATACGCAGTATTTT,CSVYMRGGIDTQYF
TRBV10-3,TRBJ2-1,TRBD1,.,TGTGCCATCAGGGTGACAGGGGGGGATGAGCAGTTCTTC,CAIRVTGGDEQFF
TRBV5-1,TRBJ2-7,TRBD2,.,TGCGCCAGCAGCTTGGGAGCGGGGGAGGACGAGCAGTACTTC,CASSLGAGEDEQYF
TRBV28,TRBJ2-5,TRBD2,few,TGTGCCAGCAGTCCTCGGGGGGTCGGGGACCAAGAGACCCAGTACTTC,CASSPRGVGDQETQYF
TRBV7-8,TRBJ2-5,TRBD2,.,TGTGCCAGCAGCTTAGCCAATAGCGGGGGGGCAGAAGAGACCCAGTACTTC,CASSLANSGGAEETQYF
TRBV7-7,TRBJ2-1,TRBD2,few,TGTGCTAGCAGCCCCAGCGGGGAAAGCTACAATGAGCAGTTCTTC,CASSPSGESYNEQFF
TRBV5-1,TRBJ2-5,TRBD1,.,TGCGCCAGCAGCTTGGGACGCGGACAGGGGGAGACCCAGTACTTC,CASSLGRGQGETQYF
TRBV12-2,TRBJ1-4,.,.,TGTGCAAGTCGCTTTCCAGGACAGGTGTTTTGGGAAAAACTGTTTTTT,CASRFPGQVFWEKLFF
TRBV18,TRBJ1-2,TRBD1,few,TGTGCCAGCTCACCAACACCGGGACAGGGATTTGGCTACACCTTC,CASSPTPGQGFGYTF
TRBV1,TRBJ2-2,.,few,TGCACCAGCAGCCAGGCTAGCGGAGACACCGGGGAGCTGTTTTTT,CTSSQASGDTGELFF
TRBV19,TRBJ1-1,.,once,TGTGCCAGTAGTATTCTTGCGGGCACTGAAGCTTTCTTT,CASSILAGTEAFF
TRBV21-1,TRBJ2-7,.,.,TGTGCCAGCAGCAAAGAGGTCAGGACTAGCGGGAGAGTTGGCCTCGAGCAGTACTTC,CASSKEVRTSGRVGLEQYF
TRBV6-1,TRBJ2-3,.,.,TGTGCCAGCAGTGAAAGGGCAGGGTTGTATACGCAGTATTTT,CASSERAGLYTQYF
TRBV4-2,TRBJ1-1,.,.,TGTGCCAGCAGCCAAGGAGAGGTTCGATACAGGGCGACTTTCTTT,CASSQGEVRYRATFF
TRBV30,TRBJ1-2,.,.,TGTGCCTGGAGTGTAGAGGCTTATGGCTACACCTTC,CAWSVEAYGYTF
TRBV12-5,TRBJ1-3,TRBD1,.,TGTGCTAGTGGTTCGGGACAGACTGGAAACACCATATATTTT,CASGSGQTGNTIYF
TRBV11-2,TRBJ1-6,.,.,TGTGCCAGCAGCCTCTCGGGGCGGGGAAATTCACCCCTCCACTTT,CASSLSGRGNSPLHF
TRBV15,TRBJ2-1,TRBD2,.,TGTGCCACCGGACCTAGCGGGGGGCCGAACAATGAGCAGTTCTTC,CATGPSGGPNNEQFF
TRBV4-1,TRBJ1-5,.,.,TGCGCCACCTCTGGTGGGCTGAATCAGCCCCAGCATTTT,CATSGGLNQPQHF
TRBV6-1,TRBJ2-1,.,.,TGTGCCAGCAGTGAACGGGGGAGCTCCTACAATGAGCAGTTCTTC,CASSERGSSYNEQFF
TRBV6-1,TRBJ2-7,TRBD1,few,TGTGCCAGCAGTGAAGGTTCAGGGGGACACGAGCAGTACTTC,CASSEGSGGHEQYF
TRBV11-2,TRBJ2-7,.,.,TGTGCCAGCAGCCGAGATATCGGGAGCTCCTACGAGCAGTACTTC,CASSRDIGSSYEQYF
TRBV9,TRBJ1-2,TRBD1,.,TGTGCCAGCAGCCCCAGAGGGACAGACTATGGCTACACCTTC,CASSPRGTDYGYTF
TRBV5-6,TRBJ1-2,.,.,TGTGCCAGCAGAATACACCCTCAGGGGAACTATGGCTACACCTTC,CASRIHPQGNYGYTF
TRBV11-2,TRBJ2-7,.,.,TGTGCCAGCAGCCCAACAGTCTCCTACGAGCAGTACTTC,CASSPTVSYEQYF
TRBV7-9,TRBJ2-7,TRBD1,.,TGTGCCAGCAGCTTAGAGAGCGGACAGGGCCTCCTCTACGAGCAGTACTTC,CASSLESGQGLLYEQYF
TRBV11-3,TRBJ1-6,.,.,TGTGCCAGCAGCTTAGAGTCTCAAAGCTACCTTAATTCACCCCTCCACTTT,CASSLESQSYLNSPLHF
TRBV5-4,TRBJ2-3,TRBD2,once,TGTGCCAGCAGCTTCCGGACTAGCGGGAGCATCTCAGATACGCAGTATTTT,CASSFRTSGSISDTQYF
TRBV9,TRBJ2-7,.,.,TGTGCCAGCAGCGTAGTTGAACTCTACGAGCAGTACTTC,CASSVVELYEQYF
TRBV18,TRBJ1-4,.,.,TGTGCCAGCTCACCCTCGGACGGGGGTGAAAAACTGTTTTTT,CASSPSDGGEKLFF
TRBV5-6,TRBJ2-7,.,.,TGTGCCAGCAGCTTGTTCGGGAGCTCCTACGAGCAGTACTTC,CASSLFGSSYEQYF
TRBV11-2,TRBJ2-5,TRBD2,few,TGTGCCAGCAGCTTTGTACTAGCGGGCCAAGAGACCCAGTACTTC,CASSFVLAGQETQYF
TRBV30,TRBJ1-6,TRBD1,few,TGTGCCTGGAGTGTAAAAATGGGACAGGGAGATTCACCCCTCCACTTT,CAWSVKMGQGDSPLHF
TRBV27,TRBJ2-3,TRBD2,.,TGTGCCAGCAGTTTATCAACGGGACTATCGACAGATACGCAGTATTTT,CASSLSTGLSTDTQYF
TRBV21-1,TRBJ2-7,.,few,TGTGCCAGCAGCAAAGAAGGGACAGGGGCCTACGAGCAGTACTTC,CASSKEGTGAYEQYF
TRBV11-3,TRBJ2-7,.,once,TGTGCCAGCAGCCTAACACAGGGTCAGCAGTACTTC,CASSLTQGQQYF
TRBV5-6,TRBJ1-4,.,.,TGTGCCAGCAGCCGCAGGACTTCGGCTAATGAAAAACTGTTTTTT,CASSRRTSANEKLFF
TRBV5-6,TRBJ1-5,.,.,TGTGCCAGCAGCTATTGGGGGGGTTTCTTATATCAGCCCCAGCATTTT,CASSYWGGFLYQPQHF
TRBV5-5,TRBJ1-2,.,.,TGTGCCAGCAGCTTGGGTTTCAGTCAGACACGGGGGGGCTACACCTTC,CASSLGFSQTRGGYTF
TRBV10-3,TRBJ2-2,TRBD1,.,TGTGCCATCAGTGAGTCGAGACAGGGAAACACCGGGGAGCTGTTTTTT,CAISESRQGNTGELFF